What follows are 18 T cell receptor beta chains derived from one specimen sequenced in a study of T-cell reconstitution after alpha-beta-depleted transplantation in children. The library targeted TCRbeta and was prepared with unique molecular identifiers. A single record per CDR3 protein comes from TCRdb applying MiXCR to the PCR reads. In the table there are 280,000 or so distinct CDR3 sequences, around a tenth of which are singletons. Sequenced here: peripheral blood, sampled 180 days after TCRalphabeta/CD19-depleted stem cell transplant. These receptors originate from a male patient between 2 and 10 years old who had a stem cell transplant for chronic granulomatous disease, so the T cells may come from the graft donor.

This clonotype was seen repeatedly, ten times or more. The V gene is TRBV5-4, the J gene TRBJ2-1; 10 positions match TRBD1. CDR3 length: 15 residues. V lost 5 bases to trimming and J lost 5 bases; unmatched junction nucleotides: 7. Germline lookup yields CDR1 SGHNT and CDR2 YYREEE (reference sequence). In DNA, the CDR3 is TGTGCCAGCAGACCAGACAGGGGGCGGCACAATGAGCAGTTCTTC. This translates into CASRPDRGRHNEQFF. Combining the CDR3 with reference TRBV5-4 and TRBJ2-1 gives the whole variable domain ETGVTQSPTHLIKTRGQQVTLRCSSQSGHNTVSWYQQALGQGPQFIFQYYREEENGRGNFPPRFSGLQFPNYSSELNVNALELDDSALYLCASRPDRGRHNEQFFGPGTRLTVL.

This chain links TRBV7-2 with TRBJ2-3; D is unresolved. Trimming cost V 1 base and J 5 bases, with 7 bases left between them. Germline V CDR1 and CDR2: SGHTA, FQGNSA. The CDR3 totals 13 residues. CDR3 protein: CASSLGLEDTQYF. CDR3 nucleotides: TGTGCCAGCAGCTTAGGGTTGGAAGATACGCAGTATTTT. Together with reference TRBV7-2 and TRBJ2-3, the CDR3 gives the full variable domain: GAGVSQSPSNKVTEKGKDVELRCDPISGHTALYWYRQSLGQGLEFLIYFQGNSAPDKSGLPSDRFSAERTGGSVSTLTIQRTQQEDSAVYLCASSLGLEDTQYFGPGTRLTVL.

Ten or more counts support this clonotype. The chain uses TRBV20-1 and TRBJ2-3; no firm D call. V was cut by 6 bases and J by 0 bases, with 7 bases left in between. Germline-derived CDR1 and CDR2 are DFQATT and SNEGSKA (reference sequence). This CDR3 has 12 residues. CDR3 sequence reads: CSAGRSTDTQYF. The CDR3 DNA is TGCAGTGCAGGTCGCAGCACAGATACGCAGTATTTT.

This clonotype was observed many times. V is TRBV28 and J is TRBJ2-7; D remains unclear. The CDR3 has 12 residues. Germline assignment: CDR1 MDHEN and CDR2 SYDVKM. Trimming shortened V by 8 bases and J by 3 bases, and 11 bases separated the two germline ends. The CDR3 loop reads CASVSQDYEQYF. Here the CDR3 DNA reads TGTGCCAGCGTGTCCCAAGACTACGAGCAGTACTTC.

This clonotype has a handful of counts. This chain connects TRBV2 to TRBJ2-7, with 8 bases that match TRBD2. The CDR3 is 16 residues long. The germline CDR1 and CDR2 sequences are SNHLY and FYNNEI. V shed 7 bases and J 6 bases; nucleotides not matched to a gene: 17. CDR3 nucleotide sequence: TGTGCCAGCACTAGTCCCGGGACTAGTGGGAGCCTCGAGCAGTACTTC. This codes for CASTSPGTSGSLEQYF.

This clonotype was recorded many times. The chain recombines TRBV10-3 with TRBJ2-7; 13 bases are a match to TRBD2. Trimming removed 3 bases from V and 2 bases from J; junction bases left unmatched: 7. The CDR3 length is 17 residues. Germline assignment: CDR1 ENHRY and CDR2 SYGVKD. The CDR3 region is CAISDRTGTSGTYEQYF. DNA of the CDR3: TGTGCCATCAGTGACCGCACCGGGACTAGCGGGACCTACGAGCAGTACTTC.

This clonotype was seen many times. This chain uses TRBV5-5 with TRBJ2-5; TRBD1 agrees at 7 bases. Per the germline V gene, CDR1 is SGHKS and CDR2 is YYEKEE (reference sequence). The CDR3 extends over 14 amino acids. Trimming removed 2 bases from V and 3 bases from J; junction bases left unmatched: 4. CDR3 bases: TGTGCCAGCAGCTTTAAGACAGGGAAAGAGACCCAGTACTTC. Amino acids: CASSFKTGKETQYF.

This clonotype has at least ten counts. The V gene is TRBV5-1, the J gene TRBJ2-1; tentative D call: TRBD2 (6 bases). This CDR3 region has 15 residues. V lost 6 bases, J lost 6 bases, and 19 bases lay in between. Germline V lookup: CDR1 SGHRS, CDR2 YFSETQ. In DNA, the CDR3 is TGCGCCAGCATGATTAGGACTAATGCGGCCAATGAGCAGTTCTTC. It yields the protein CASMIRTNAANEQFF.

This clonotype has just a few counts. This chain uses TRBV3-1 with TRBJ2-1; TRBD2 matches at 12 bases. V lost 1 base to trimming and J lost 9 bases; unmatched junction nucleotides: 4. Germline assignment: CDR1 LGHDT and CDR2 YNNKEL (reference sequence). The CDR3 totals 15 residues. CDR3 loop: CASSQGLAGVGEQFF. In DNA form, the CDR3 reads TGTGCCAGCAGCCAAGGACTAGCGGGAGTCGGTGAGCAGTTCTTC.

This clonotype showed up many times. The chain joins TRBV6-2 or TRBV6-3 to TRBJ1-5; D remains ambiguous. Germline assignment: CDR1 MNHEY and CDR2 SVGEGT. The CDR3 is 14 residues long. The V end lost 4 bases, the J end lost 4 bases, and 11 bases lay between the germline ends. The chain's CDR3 is CASSSGPGNQPQHF. CDR3 bases: TGTGCCAGCAGTTCGGGTCCTGGGAATCAGCCCCAGCATTTT.

This clonotype came up many times. The chain combines TRBV29-1 with TRBJ2-7; TRBD1 aligns across 8 bases. The germline V gene encodes CDR1 SQVTM and CDR2 ANQGSEA. Trimming took 3 bases from V and 8 from J; bases not matched to a gene: 18. The CDR3 totals 16 residues. DNA for the CDR3: TGCAGCGTTGAGGTCGTTAAGTCCCAGGGGGCCGGCAAGCAGTACTTC. Its protein is CSVEVVKSQGAGKQYF.

This clonotype was seen ten or more times. The rearrangement links TRBV29-1 to TRBJ2-7; D is uncertain. The CDR3 totals 18 residues. CDR1 is SQVTM, CDR2 ANQGSEA, per germline. V was shortened by 6 bases and J by 2 bases, with 29 bases between the two germline ends. In DNA, the CDR3 is TGCAGCGTAGAGACCCGTGATGGTGGGCGGAATAAGGCCTACGAGCAGTACTTC. This codes for CSVETRDGGRNKAYEQYF.

This chain links TRBV5-1 with TRBJ2-3, with D unclear. Trimming removed 1 base from V and 4 bases from J, with 16 bases in between. In germline, CDR1 is SGHRS, CDR2 YFSETQ. The CDR3 has 16 residues. CDR3: CASSLLSSGFSDTQYF. The CDR3 bases are TGCGCCAGCAGCTTGTTGTCGTCCGGTTTTTCAGATACGCAGTATTTT.

This clonotype was seen ten or more times. The genes are TRBV7-3 and TRBJ2-2; 9 bases line up with TRBD2. The V gene's germline CDR1 is SGHTA and CDR2 FQGTGA. This CDR3 has 19 residues. V shed 3 bases, J shed 7 bases, and the junction held 18 bases outside the gene matches. This chain's CDR3 is CASSFNTRFKREAIGELFF. The CDR3, as DNA: TGTGCCAGCAGCTTTAATACCCGCTTTAAGCGGGAGGCGATCGGGGAGCTGTTTTTT.

This clonotype has ten or more counts. The chain employs TRBV12-3 or TRBV12-4 and TRBJ2-1; 7 nucleotides agree with TRBD2. The CDR3 contains 14 residues. V lost 7 bases to trimming and J lost 9 bases; unmatched junction nucleotides: 12. This chain's CDR3 is CASTQGLDGSEQFF. The CDR3, as DNA: TGTGCCAGCACCCAAGGACTAGACGGGAGTGAGCAGTTCTTC.

This chain links TRBV30 with TRBJ1-4, with D unresolved. Trimming cost V 2 bases and J 7 bases, with 17 bases left between them. There are 15 residues in the CDR3. CDR1 and CDR2 from the germline V gene are GTSNPN and SVGIG (reference sequence). The CDR3: CAWSLKASGLEKLFF. CDR3 nucleotide sequence: TGTGCCTGGAGTTTGAAGGCTTCGGGCCTTGAAAAACTGTTTTTT. The full variable domain, with the rest looked up from reference TRBV30 and TRBJ1-4, is SQTIHQWPATLVQPVGSPLSLECTVEGTSNPNLYWYRQAAGRGLQLLFYSVGIGQISSEVPQNLSASRPQDRQFILSSKKLLLSDSGFYLCAWSLKASGLEKLFFGSGTQLSVL.

This clonotype was counted many times. The chain couples TRBV18 to TRBJ2-1; D is uncertain. Germline-derived CDR1 and CDR2 are KGHSH and LQKENI. V dropped 3 bases and J dropped 8 bases, with 5 bases sitting between them. This CDR3 region has 11 residues. The CDR3 loop reads CASSPLDEQFF. CDR3 sequence (DNA): TGTGCCAGCTCACCCCTGGATGAGCAGTTCTTC.

This clonotype was picked up many times. V and J are TRBV7-9 and TRBJ2-7, with D perhaps assigned TRBD1 or TRBD2 (6 bases each). Germline V gene sequence: CDR1 SEHNR, CDR2 FQNEAQ (reference sequence). The CDR3 runs to 15 residues. Trimming pared 5 bases from V and 4 bases from J, leaving 18 bases between. CDR3 loop: CASSPKGGTRYEQYF. CDR3 sequence (DNA): TGTGCCAGCAGCCCCAAGGGGGGAACCCGGTACGAGCAGTACTTC.